This T cell receptor (beta chain) was identified in a study of vaccination and CD4 T cells after COVID-19. Study-wide context: Post-COVID specimens were obtained a median 101 days after diagnosis (range 35 to 161). The control cultures got either a CEFX pool, an HIV-1 Nef pool, or no peptide at all.

Treatment in this sample: approximately 9-day PBMC culture with coronavirus spike peptide pools or control peptides (ViraFEST assay). With the Oncomine TCR Beta short-read assay, DNA from cultured CD4+ T cells was sequenced. The genomic DNA was obtained from cultured CD4+ T cells by extraction with the QIAamp micro DNA kit. TCRdb analysed the PCR reads with MiXCR anew, one entry per CDR3 protein. The repertoire consists of about 13,000 distinct CDR3 sequences, with approximately 33% occurring once and the leading ten covering 10%. By its share, this clonotype is large. As yet, its antigen is unknown. The CDR3 is made up of 12 amino acids. Germline V gene lookup returns CDR1 MNHNS and CDR2 SASEGT. The ends were cut back, 5 bases at V and 0 bases at J, with 4 bases in the middle. Study-wide results and caveats: Among reactive clones from convalescent patients, a median 86.3% appeared only post-vaccination.

V and J are TRBV6-1 and TRBJ1-1, with no clear D. The material was CD4+ T cells from blood, cultured in vitro, obtained after SARS-CoV-2 vaccination. This sequence originates from a human donor who had recovered from COVID-19. The CDR3 sequence: CASSTMNTEAFF. The CDR3 DNA follows: TGTGCCAGCAGTACAATGAACACTGAAGCTTTCTTT.